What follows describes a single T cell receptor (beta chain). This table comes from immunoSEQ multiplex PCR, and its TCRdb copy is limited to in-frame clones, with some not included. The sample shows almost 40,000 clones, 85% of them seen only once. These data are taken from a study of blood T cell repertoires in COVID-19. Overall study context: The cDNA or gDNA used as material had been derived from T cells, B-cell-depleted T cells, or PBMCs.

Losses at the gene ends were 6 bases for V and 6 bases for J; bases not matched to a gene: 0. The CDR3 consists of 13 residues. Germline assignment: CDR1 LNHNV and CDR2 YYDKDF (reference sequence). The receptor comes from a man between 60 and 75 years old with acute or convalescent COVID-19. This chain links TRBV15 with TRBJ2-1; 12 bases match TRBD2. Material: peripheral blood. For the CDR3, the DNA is TGTGCCACCAGGACTAGCGGGAGCAATGAGCAGTTCTTC. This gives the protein CATRTSGSNEQFF.